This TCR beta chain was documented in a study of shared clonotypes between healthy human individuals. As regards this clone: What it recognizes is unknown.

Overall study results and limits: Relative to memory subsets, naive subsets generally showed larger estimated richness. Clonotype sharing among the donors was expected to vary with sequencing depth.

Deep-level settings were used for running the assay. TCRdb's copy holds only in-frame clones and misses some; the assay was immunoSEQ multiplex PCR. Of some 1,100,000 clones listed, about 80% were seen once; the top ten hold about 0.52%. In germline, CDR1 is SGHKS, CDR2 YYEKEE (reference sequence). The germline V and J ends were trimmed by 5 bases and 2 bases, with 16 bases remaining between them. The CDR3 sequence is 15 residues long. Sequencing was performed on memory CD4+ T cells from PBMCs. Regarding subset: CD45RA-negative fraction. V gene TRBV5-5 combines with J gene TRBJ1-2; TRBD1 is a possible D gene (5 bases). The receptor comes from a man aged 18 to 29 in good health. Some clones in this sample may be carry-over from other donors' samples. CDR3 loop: CASSIQVSANYGYTF. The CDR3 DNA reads TGTGCCAGCAGTATACAGGTTTCGGCGAACTATGGCTACACCTTC.